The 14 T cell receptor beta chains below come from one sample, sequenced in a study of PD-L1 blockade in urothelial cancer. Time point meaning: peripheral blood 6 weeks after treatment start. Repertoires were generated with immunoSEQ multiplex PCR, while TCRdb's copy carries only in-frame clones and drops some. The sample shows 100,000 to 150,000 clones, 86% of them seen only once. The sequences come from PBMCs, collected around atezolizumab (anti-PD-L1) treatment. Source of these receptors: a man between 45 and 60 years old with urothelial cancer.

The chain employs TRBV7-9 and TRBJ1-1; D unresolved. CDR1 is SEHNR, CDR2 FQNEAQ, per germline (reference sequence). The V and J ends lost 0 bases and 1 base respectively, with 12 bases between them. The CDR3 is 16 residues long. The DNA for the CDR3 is TGTGCCAGCAGCTTAGCGCGGGCAGCGCGGAACACTGAAGCTTTCTTT. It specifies CASSLARAARNTEAFF.

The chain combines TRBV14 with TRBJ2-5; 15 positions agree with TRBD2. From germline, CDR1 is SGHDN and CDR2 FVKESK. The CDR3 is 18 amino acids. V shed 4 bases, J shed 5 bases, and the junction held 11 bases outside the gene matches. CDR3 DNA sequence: TGTGCCAGCAGCCCTCGTGGACTAGCGGGAGGGGGTGGTGAGACCCAGTACTTC. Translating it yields CASSPRGLAGGGGETQYF.

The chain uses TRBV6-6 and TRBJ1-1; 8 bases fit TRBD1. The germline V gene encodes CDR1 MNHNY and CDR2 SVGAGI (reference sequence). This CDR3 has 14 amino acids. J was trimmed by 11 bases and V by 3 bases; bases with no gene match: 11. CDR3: CASSYDRGTIGAFF. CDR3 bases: TGTGCCAGCAGTTATGACAGGGGAACAATTGGGGCTTTCTTT.

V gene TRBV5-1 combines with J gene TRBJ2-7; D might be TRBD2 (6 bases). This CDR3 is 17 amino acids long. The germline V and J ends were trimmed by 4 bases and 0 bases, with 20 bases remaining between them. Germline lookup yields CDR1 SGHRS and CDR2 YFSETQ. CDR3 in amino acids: CASSPITTSRISYEQYF. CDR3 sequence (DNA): TGCGCCAGCAGCCCAATCACCACTAGCAGAATCTCCTACGAGCAGTACTTC.

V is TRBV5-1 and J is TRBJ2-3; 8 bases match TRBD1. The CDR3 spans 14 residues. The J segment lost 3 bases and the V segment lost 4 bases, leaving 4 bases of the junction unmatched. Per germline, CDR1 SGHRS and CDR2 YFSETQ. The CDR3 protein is CASSPGQGTDTQYF. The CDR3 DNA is TGCGCCAGCAGCCCTGGACAGGGAACAGATACGCAGTATTTT.

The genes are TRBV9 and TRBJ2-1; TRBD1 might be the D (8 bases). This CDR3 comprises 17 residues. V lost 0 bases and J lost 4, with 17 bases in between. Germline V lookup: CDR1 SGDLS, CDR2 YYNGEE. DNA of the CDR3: TGTGCCAGCAGCGTAGCTACAGGGGGGGTAGCGTACAATGAGCAGTTCTTC. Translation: CASSVATGGVAYNEQFF.

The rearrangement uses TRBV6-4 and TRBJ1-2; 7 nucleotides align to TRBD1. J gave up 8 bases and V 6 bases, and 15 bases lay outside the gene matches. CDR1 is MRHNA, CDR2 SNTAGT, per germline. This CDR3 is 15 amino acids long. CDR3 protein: CASSNNPGGSRGYTF. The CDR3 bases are TGTGCCAGCAGCAACAACCCAGGGGGATCACGCGGCTACACCTTC.

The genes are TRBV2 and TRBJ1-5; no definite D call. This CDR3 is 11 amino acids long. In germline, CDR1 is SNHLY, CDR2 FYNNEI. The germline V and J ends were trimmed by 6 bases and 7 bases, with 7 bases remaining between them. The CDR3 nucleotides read TGTGCCAGCAGGTACTCGCAGCCCCAGCATTTT. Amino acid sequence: CASRYSQPQHF.

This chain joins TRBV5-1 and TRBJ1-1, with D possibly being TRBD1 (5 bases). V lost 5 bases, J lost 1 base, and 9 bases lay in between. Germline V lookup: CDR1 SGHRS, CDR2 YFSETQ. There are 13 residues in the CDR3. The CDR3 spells CASSLQANTEAFF. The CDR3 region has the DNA TGCGCCAGCAGTTTACAGGCGAACACTGAAGCTTTCTTT.

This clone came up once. Here the CDR3 reads CASSPTGTIAYEQFF. CDR3 nucleotides: TGTGCCAGCAGCCCGACCGGGACAATAGCATATGAGCAGTTCTTC. This chain links TRBV5-4 with TRBJ2-1; tentatively, D is TRBD1 (6 bases). This CDR3 is 15 amino acids long. Germline values: CDR1 SGHNT, CDR2 YYREEE (reference sequence). The V end lost 4 bases, the J end lost 8 bases, and 19 bases lay between the germline ends. Full variable domain (outside the CDR3, taken from reference TRBV5-4 and TRBJ2-1): ETGVTQSPTHLIKTRGQQVTLRCSSQSGHNTVSWYQQALGQGPQFIFQYYREEENGRGNFPPRFSGLQFPNYSSELNVNALELDDSALYLCASSPTGTIAYEQFFGPGTRLTVL.

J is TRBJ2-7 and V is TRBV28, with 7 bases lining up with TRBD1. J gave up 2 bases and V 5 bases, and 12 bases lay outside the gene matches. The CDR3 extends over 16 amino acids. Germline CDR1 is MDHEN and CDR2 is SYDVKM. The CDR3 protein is CASSQRSTGSTYEQYF. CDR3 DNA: TGTGCCAGCAGTCAAAGATCGACAGGGTCCACCTACGAGCAGTACTTC.

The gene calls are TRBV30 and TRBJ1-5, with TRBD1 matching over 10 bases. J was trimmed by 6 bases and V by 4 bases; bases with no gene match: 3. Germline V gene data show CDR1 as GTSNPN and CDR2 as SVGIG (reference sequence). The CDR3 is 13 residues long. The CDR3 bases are TGTGCCTGGAAGAGGACAGGGGGTCAGCCCCAGCATTTT. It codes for CAWKRTGGQPQHF.

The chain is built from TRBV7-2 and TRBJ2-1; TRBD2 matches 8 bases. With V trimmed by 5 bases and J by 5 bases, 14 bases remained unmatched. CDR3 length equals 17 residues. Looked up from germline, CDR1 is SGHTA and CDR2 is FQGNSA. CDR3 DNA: TGTGCCAGCAGCGCCATTTGGCGGGGGGATTTCAACAATGAGCAGTTCTTC. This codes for CASSAIWRGDFNNEQFF.

The CDR3 nucleotides read TGTGCCAGCAGCTTAGTTCCACCCGGGACAGGGGGCAATCAGCCCCAGCATTTT. Its protein product is CASSLVPPGTGGNQPQHF. The chain employs TRBV7-8 and TRBJ1-5; the match to TRBD1 covers 10 bases. The CDR3 contains 18 residues. Germline V lookup: CDR1 SGHVS, CDR2 FQNEAQ. The V gene end was trimmed by 1 base and the J gene end by 2 bases; junction bases not matched to a gene: 8.